This T cell receptor (beta chain) is drawn from a study of CD8 T cells in ankylosing spondylitis. Study-wide points: Peripheral blood held disease-linked clones only at relatively low frequency, and these were CD8+. It was reported that disease-linked clones were significantly enriched in matched ankylosing spondylitis synovial fluid. Eight or nine highly homologous variants made up a TCR beta motif that seemed to typify ankylosing spondylitis blood.

This clonotype was counted many times. Its antigen remains unidentified. Using quantitative 5'-RACE with molecular barcodes, the authors made TCR beta libraries. MiXCR, applied by TCRdb to the 5' RACE reads, yields one record per CDR3 protein. The data show 200,000 to 250,000 distinct CDR3 sequences, 10% to 13% seen once. Germline V gene data show CDR1 as SGHRS and CDR2 as YFSETQ. The ends were cut back, 0 bases at V and 4 bases at J, with 8 bases in the middle. CDR3 size: 14 residues. The chain carries TRBV5-1 and TRBJ1-3, with D unclear. Source material: blood, either unsorted or a sorted T cell fraction (not recorded which). This receptor was taken from a male donor with ankylosing spondylitis or in good health (not recorded which). The CDR3 region is CASSLEGSGNTIYF. As DNA, the CDR3 is TGCGCCAGCAGCTTGGAGGGTTCGGGAAACACCATATATTTT.